The 30 T cell receptor beta chains listed next were all sequenced from one sample in a study of blood T cells in healthy people across ages. It was with a sample-barcoded 5' primer and a J-beta primer mix that a second PCR of roughly 7 to 12 cycles was run. TCRdb called the 5' RACE reads again in MiXCR, with one record for every CDR3 protein. This table has 650,000 to 1,000,000 distinct CDR3 sequences, 46% appearing once. The source material was blood. Receptors originate from an elderly man in good health.

This clonotype showed up just a few times. The chain joins TRBV4-3 to TRBJ2-3; no clear D. The V gene's germline CDR1 is LGHNA and CDR2 YSLEER. The CDR3 runs to 15 residues. V dropped 0 bases and J dropped 2 bases, with 9 bases sitting between them. The CDR3 nucleotides are TGCGCCAGCAGCCAAGATTTATTACACACAGATACGCAGTATTTT. This encodes CASSQDLLHTDTQYF.

The chain recombines TRBV7-3 with TRBJ2-1; 7 bases map to TRBD2. Germline V gene data show CDR1 as SGHTA and CDR2 as FQGTGA. The CDR3 totals 15 residues. With 1 base clipped from V and 4 bases from J, the junction kept 4 bases outside the gene matches. This chain's CDR3 is CASSLIGLGYNEQFF. The CDR3 DNA is TGTGCCAGCAGCTTAATAGGACTAGGATACAATGAGCAGTTCTTC. Variable domain in full (rest from reference TRBV7-3 and TRBJ2-1): GAGVSQTPSNKVTEKGKYVELRCDPISGHTALYWYRQSLGQGPEFLIYFQGTGAADDSGLPNDRFFAVRPEGSVSTLKIQRTERGDSAVYLCASSLIGLGYNEQFFGPGTRLTVL.

Here the CDR3 reads CATSDPGTGETQYF. In DNA form, the CDR3 reads TGTGCCACCAGTGACCCCGGGACTGGAGAGACCCAGTACTTC. The genes are TRBV24-1 and TRBJ2-5, with D perhaps TRBD2 (6 bases). The germline CDR1 and CDR2 sequences are KGHDR and SFDVKD. This CDR3 region has 14 residues. V lost 4 bases, J lost 4 bases, and 12 bases lay in between.

V usage is TRBV6-5 and J usage is TRBJ1-2, with no clear D. V lost 5 bases, J lost 8 bases, and 15 bases lay in between. The germline V gene has CDR1 MNHEY and CDR2 SVGAGI. CDR3 size: 13 residues. Here the CDR3 DNA reads TGTGCCAGCAGTACAAGACGGACGGAAGGCTACACCTTC. Its protein product is CASSTRRTEGYTF.

V and J are TRBV7-2 and TRBJ2-2; TRBD2 matches at 8 bases. CDR1 is SGHTA and CDR2 is FQGNSA in the germline V gene. Germline trimming cut 6 bases from V and 3 bases from J; bases unmatched to any gene: 6. The CDR3 runs 15 residues. CDR3 sequence: CASRPSTSDTGELFF. The CDR3 DNA reads as TGTGCCAGCAGACCTTCGACTAGCGACACCGGGGAGCTGTTTTTT. The full variable domain, in which reference TRBV7-2 and TRBJ2-2 provide the parts outside the CDR3, is GAGVSQSPSNKVTEKGKDVELRCDPISGHTALYWYRQSLGQGLEFLIYFQGNSAPDKSGLPSDRFSAERTGGSVSTLTIQRTQQEDSAVYLCASRPSTSDTGELFFGEGSRLTVL.

The sample holds a few counts of this clonotype. The chain employs TRBV4-2 and TRBJ2-5; 11 bases match TRBD1. This CDR3 is built from 17 residues. Germline V gives CDR1 LGHNA, CDR2 YNFKEQ. Trimming removed 0 bases from V and 4 bases from J; junction bases left unmatched: 7. CDR3 amino acids: CASSQERTGGAGETQYF. For the CDR3, the DNA is TGTGCCAGCAGCCAAGAAAGGACAGGGGGCGCGGGAGAGACCCAGTACTTC.

This clonotype was detected a few times. V gene TRBV19 combines with J gene TRBJ2-1; D unclear. Germline V CDR1 and CDR2: LNHDA, SQIVND (reference sequence). CDR3 length: 13 residues. In DNA, the CDR3 is TGTGCAGTACGGGCCGCGCTCCTTCGTGAGCAGTTCTTC. Protein: CAVRAALLREQFF.

Notes on this clonotype: This could be a read error, since a much larger clone is one nucleotide away. The chain recombines TRBV20-1 with TRBJ2-7; 9 nucleotides match TRBD1. The CDR3 runs to 15 residues. With V trimmed by 5 bases and J by 6 bases, 14 bases remained unmatched. The germline gives CDR1 DFQATT, CDR2 SNEGSKA (reference sequence). This chain's CDR3 is CSAGWGGQGWGEQYF. The CDR3 DNA reads as TGCAGTGCTGGTTGGGGGGGACAGGGTTGGGGCGAGCAGTACTTC.

The chain links TRBV28 to TRBJ1-4; possibly TRBD1 for D (6 bases). Germline CDR1 and CDR2: MDHEN and SYDVKM. With 6 bases removed from V and 4 bases from J, the gap between germline ends came to 9 bases. The CDR3 runs 13 residues. CDR3 DNA sequence: TGTGCCAGCAGATTGGACAGTAATGAAAAACTGTTTTTT. Translated: CASRLDSNEKLFF.

V and J are TRBV5-1 and TRBJ2-1; D gene uncertain. CDR1 is SGHRS and CDR2 is YFSETQ in the germline V gene. This CDR3 has 15 amino acids. Trimming stripped 5 bases from V and 0 bases from J, with 12 bases between. Written as DNA, the CDR3 is TGCGCCAGCAGTTCTGACATACTCTCCTACAATGAGCAGTTCTTC. Translated, it gives CASSSDILSYNEQFF.

Notes on this clonotype: One end of the junction does not line up with germline, which may come from a read error. This chain joins TRBV12-3 or TRBV12-4 and TRBJ2-5; 8 nucleotides agree with TRBD2. Matching the DNA end better, TRBJ2-7 makes the J call doubtful. CDR3 length: 14 amino acids. Here the CDR3 DNA reads TGCGCCAGCAGTTTTAGGCGGGAGGCAGACGAGCAGTACTTC. This gives the protein CASSFRREADEQYF.

The V call is TRBV20-1, the J call TRBJ1-1, with D perhaps TRBD1 (5 bases). This CDR3 is built from 15 residues. The germline gives CDR1 DFQATT, CDR2 SNEGSKA (reference sequence). V lost 0 bases to trimming and J lost 0 bases, with 11 bases between them. The CDR3 loop is CSARDQGPMNTEAFF. In DNA form, the CDR3 reads TGCAGTGCTAGAGATCAGGGCCCTATGAACACTGAAGCTTTCTTT.

The chain is built from TRBV7-9 and TRBJ2-7, with D possibly matching TRBD1 (5 bases). V shed 5 bases and J shed 7 bases, with 24 bases lying between them. CDR3 size: 16 residues. Germline V gives CDR1 SEHNR, CDR2 FQNEAQ (reference sequence). CDR3 coding DNA: TGTGCCAGCAGCCCACTTAGACAGCTTTCCGTTAGTGAGCAGTACTTC. Translating it yields CASSPLRQLSVSEQYF.

This chain connects TRBV20-1 to TRBJ2-1; 8 bases align to TRBD2. V was pared by 2 bases and J by 6 bases, with 9 bases of the junction left unmatched. Germline V CDR1 and CDR2: DFQATT, SNEGSKA (reference sequence). The CDR3 runs 15 residues. The CDR3 bases are TGCAGTGCTAGATCACCAGCGGGAGCTCCCAATGAGCAGTTCTTC. It specifies CSARSPAGAPNEQFF.

This clonotype came up once. This chain links TRBV28 with TRBJ2-5, with D tentatively TRBD1 or TRBD2 (6 bases each). The CDR3 is 14 residues long. The V and J ends lost 6 bases and 6 bases respectively, with 17 bases between them. Germline CDR1 reads MDHEN; CDR2 reads SYDVKM. The CDR3: CASRPTRGDQTQYF. DNA of the CDR3: TGTGCCAGCAGGCCGACTAGGGGGGATCAGACCCAGTACTTC.

This clonotype was counted only a few times. This chain joins TRBV27 and TRBJ2-1; a possible D gene is TRBD2 (5 bases). In germline, CDR1 is MNHEY, CDR2 SMNVEV (reference sequence). The CDR3 is 13 residues long. V shed 2 bases and J shed 5 bases, with 7 bases lying between them. The CDR3 protein is CASSLGLHNEQFF. The CDR3 DNA reads TGTGCCAGCAGTTTAGGACTCCACAATGAGCAGTTCTTC.

CDR3 coding DNA: TGTGCCACCAGCAGAGGTGTCCCGGGACAGGGATCAGATACGCAGTATTTT. Its translation: CATSRGVPGQGSDTQYF. J is TRBJ2-3 and V is TRBV15; 9 bases map to TRBD1. CDR1 and CDR2 from the germline V gene are LNHNV and YYDKDF (reference sequence). The CDR3 has 17 residues. J was trimmed by 4 bases and V by 1 base; bases with no gene match: 9.

The J gene is TRBJ1-1, the V gene TRBV15; the D gene is possibly TRBD1 (5 bases). Germline-derived CDR1 and CDR2 are LNHNV and YYDKDF (reference sequence). Trimming took 1 base from V and 6 from J, leaving 15 bases between them. The CDR3 contains 15 residues. The CDR3 protein is CATSRVRDAGAEAFF. The CDR3 region has the DNA TGTGCCACCAGCAGAGTCCGGGACGCCGGAGCTGAAGCTTTCTTT.

This clonotype was seen a few times. The chain uses TRBV7-9 and TRBJ2-7; D gene uncertain. V was clipped by 2 bases and J by 7 bases, with 9 bases between them. This CDR3 region has 12 residues. Germline V CDR1 and CDR2: SEHNR, FQNEAQ (reference sequence). CDR3 bases: TGTGCCAGCAGCTTATCAGCGTGGGAGCAGTACTTC. It encodes CASSLSAWEQYF.

The chain carries TRBV5-1 and TRBJ1-2; D is perhaps TRBD1 (5 bases). Germline CDR1 SGHRS, CDR2 YFSETQ. The germline V and J ends were trimmed by 4 bases and 2 bases, with 15 bases remaining between them. The CDR3 is 15 residues long. CDR3: CASSPSGPRNYGYTF. CDR3 DNA: TGCGCCAGCAGCCCATCGGGACCGCGAAACTATGGCTACACCTTC.

For the CDR3, the DNA is TGTGCCAGCAGCTTAAAGGGGACAGGGACTGAAGCTTTCTTT. It is translated as CASSLKGTGTEAFF. This chain connects TRBV7-9 to TRBJ1-1; TRBD1 matches 9 bases. Trimming took 2 bases from V and 5 from J; bases not matched to a gene: 3. Germline V lookup: CDR1 SEHNR, CDR2 FQNEAQ (reference sequence). The CDR3 covers 14 residues.

The rearrangement uses TRBV25-1 and TRBJ2-5, with 9 nucleotides matching TRBD1. J was trimmed by 5 bases and V by 6 bases; bases with no gene match: 10. CDR1 MGHDK and CDR2 SYGVNS come from the germline V gene. CDR3 size: 15 residues. The CDR3 region is CASSTPGQGAETQYF. CDR3 DNA: TGTGCCAGCAGCACGCCGGGACAGGGAGCGGAGACCCAGTACTTC.

This clonotype was seen just once. V is TRBV3-1 and J is TRBJ2-6, with a weak D call TRBD2 (6 bases). The germline gives CDR1 LGHDT, CDR2 YNNKEL (reference sequence). This CDR3 spans 20 amino acids. Deletions cut 4 bases from V and 0 bases from J, with 22 bases between. CDR3 coding DNA: TGTGCCAGCAGCCCCCCCCTGGCAGTGTGGGACTCCTCTGGGGCCAACGTCCTGACTTTC. Protein sequence: CASSPPLAVWDSSGANVLTF.

The CDR3 coding sequence is TGTGCCAGCAGCTTAGATCTGGGACAGAGTTCTTGCGAGCAGTACTTC. It yields the protein CASSLDLGQSSCEQYF. The rearrangement uses TRBV7-2 and TRBJ2-5, with 7 bases that match TRBD1. The DNA end is more similar to TRBJ2-7, so the J call may be wrong. Germline-derived CDR1 and CDR2 are SGHTA and FQGNSA. CDR3 size: 16 residues.

The genes are TRBV4-3 and TRBJ2-3; D unresolved. CDR3 length: 12 amino acids. CDR1 and CDR2 from the germline V gene are LGHNA and YSLEER. The V end was cut by 4 bases, the J end by 7 bases, with 9 bases between. The CDR3 loop reads CASSPGRYTQYF. CDR3 coding DNA: TGCGCCAGCAGCCCAGGACGATATACGCAGTATTTT.

This clonotype was seen only a few times. One end of the junction fails to match germline, which may point to a read error. The gene calls are TRBV7-3 and TRBJ2-3, with 7 bases matching TRBD1. This CDR3 is built from 15 residues. Germline-derived CDR1 and CDR2 are SGHTA and FQGTGA. The CDR3 sequence is CASSRQTGSRDTQYF. CDR3 coding DNA: TGTGCCAGCAGCCGGCAGACAGGGAGCAGAGATACGCAGTATTTT. Together with reference TRBV7-3 and TRBJ2-3, the CDR3 gives the full variable domain: GAGVSQTPSNKVTEKGKYVELRCDPISGHTALYWYRQSLGQGPEFLIYFQGTGAADDSGLPNDRFFAVRPEGSVSTLKIQRTERGDSAVYLCASSRQTGSRDTQYFGPGTRLTVL.

The rearrangement uses TRBV27 and TRBJ1-2, with a tentative D call TRBD1 (6 bases). V lost 5 bases to trimming and J lost 4 bases, with 11 bases between them. Per germline, CDR1 MNHEY and CDR2 SMNVEV (reference sequence). CDR3 length: 13 amino acids. CDR3 sequence (DNA): TGTGCCAGCAGTCAACAGGGAGGCTATGGCTACACCTTC. This encodes CASSQQGGYGYTF.

This clonotype was seen a handful of times. This chain links TRBV27 with TRBJ2-4; the D gene is possibly TRBD2 (5 bases). The DNA end favors TRBJ2-7, so the J call may be wrong. The germline V gene encodes CDR1 MNHEY and CDR2 SMNVEV (reference sequence). CDR3 size: 15 residues. CDR3 bases: TGTGCCAGCAGTCTGACCACCGGGATAGACTACGAGCAGTACTTC. Translated: CASSLTTGIDYEQYF.

This chain uses TRBV7-3 with TRBJ2-1, with 12 bases aligning to TRBD2. Germline CDR1 and CDR2: SGHTA and FQGTGA. V lost 5 bases, J lost 4 bases, and 9 bases stayed unmatched. The CDR3 is 17 amino acids. CDR3 sequence reads: CASSPLTSGGHYNEQFF. CDR3 DNA: TGTGCCAGCAGCCCTCTGACTAGCGGGGGCCATTACAATGAGCAGTTCTTC. The whole variable domain, filled in from reference TRBV7-3 and TRBJ2-1, reads GAGVSQTPSNKVTEKGKYVELRCDPISGHTALYWYRQSLGQGPEFLIYFQGTGAADDSGLPNDRFFAVRPEGSVSTLKIQRTERGDSAVYLCASSPLTSGGHYNEQFFGPGTRLTVL.

The rearrangement joins TRBV25-1 to TRBJ1-6, with TRBD1 identical over 9 bases. The CDR3 runs 15 residues. Trimming took 2 bases from V and 7 from J; bases not matched to a gene: 3. Germline V gives CDR1 MGHDK, CDR2 SYGVNS. The CDR3 DNA follows: TGTGCCAGCAGTGAAGACAGGGGGTTAAATTCACCCCTCCACTTT. This encodes CASSEDRGLNSPLHF.